These T cell receptor beta chains were read from a single sample in a study of T cells after yellow fever vaccination. TCRdb passed the 5' RACE reads through MiXCR, listing each CDR3 protein once. Here the sample spans around 360,000 distinct CDR3 sequences, about 9.9% being singletons. The starting material was PBMCs, obtained on the day of the first yellow fever vaccination. The receptors originated from a man younger than 35 who received the YFV17D yellow fever vaccine. Each CDR3 is given with its conserved first and last residue. Fields, in order: J gene, V gene, D gene, clone size, CDR3 protein, CDR3 DNA. The D gene is left open where the match is weak. Expanded clones get a size class; other rows say once, few or many, or leave the size out.

J: TRBJ1-2; V: TRBV7-2; D: .; size: .; CDR3: CASSPYPLGGGYTF; DNA: TGTGCCAGCAGCCCCTACCCCCTTGGGGGTGGCTACACCTTC
J: TRBJ2-5; V: TRBV5-4; D: TRBD1; size: few; CDR3: CASSTPDRAEETQYF; DNA: TGTGCCAGCAGCACCCCGGACAGGGCGGAGGAGACCCAGTACTTC
J: TRBJ2-2; V: TRBV4-3; D: .; size: .; CDR3: CASSQAGPGTGELFF; DNA: TGCGCCAGCAGCCAAGCGGGCCCGGGCACCGGGGAGCTGTTTTTT
J: TRBJ1-6; V: TRBV3-1; D: .; size: .; CDR3: CASSQVGNSPLHF; DNA: TGTGCCAGCAGCCAAGTGGGGAATTCACCCCTCCACTTT
J: TRBJ1-3; V: TRBV6-1; D: TRBD1; size: few; CDR3: CASSRDRTGNTIYF; DNA: TGTGCCAGCAGTCGGGACAGGACTGGAAACACCATATATTTT
J: TRBJ1-1; V: TRBV15; D: .; size: .; CDR3: CATSRDFGGTEAFF; DNA: TGTGCCACCAGCAGAGATTTTGGGGGGACTGAAGCTTTCTTT
J: TRBJ2-3; V: TRBV24-1; D: TRBD1; size: once; CDR3: CATSAARGDTQYF; DNA: TGTGCCACCAGTGCCGCCAGGGGGGATACGCAGTATTTT
J: TRBJ1-6; V: TRBV19; D: .; size: .; CDR3: CASRDLGNSPLHF; DNA: TGTGCCAGTAGGGACTTGGGGAATTCACCCCTCCACTTT
J: TRBJ2-3; V: TRBV6-1; D: .; size: .; CDR3: CASSERERSTDTQYF; DNA: TGTGCCAGCAGTGAGCGCGAGCGGTCCACAGATACGCAGTATTTT
J: TRBJ2-1; V: TRBV7-8; D: .; size: few; CDR3: CASSLAVAGVWNEQFF; DNA: TGTGCCAGCAGCTTAGCAGTAGCAGGGGTTTGGAATGAGCAGTTCTTC
J: TRBJ2-5; V: TRBV12-3/TRBV12-4; D: .; size: few; CDR3: CASRSLGGETQYF; DNA: TGTGCCAGCAGATCGCTTGGGGGCGAGACCCAGTACTTC
J: TRBJ2-3; V: TRBV27; D: .; size: few; CDR3: CASSSPLGGTQYF; DNA: TGTGCCAGCAGTTCCCCACTAGGTGGTACGCAGTATTTT
J: TRBJ2-3; V: TRBV25-1; D: .; size: .; CDR3: CASSDVRDTQYF; DNA: TGTGCCAGCAGTGACGTTAGAGATACGCAGTATTTT
J: TRBJ2-5; V: TRBV11-2; D: .; size: few; CDR3: CASSLVSFRETQYF; DNA: TGTGCCAGCAGCTTAGTCTCGTTTCGAGAGACCCAGTACTTC
J: TRBJ1-1; V: TRBV20-1; D: .; size: few; CDR3: CSANPRIMNTEAFF; DNA: TGCAGTGCTAATCCCAGGATCATGAACACTGAAGCTTTCTTT
J: TRBJ2-2; V: TRBV3-1; D: .; size: .; CDR3: CASSPSWTNTGELFF; DNA: TGTGCCAGCAGCCCCTCTTGGACGAACACCGGGGAGCTGTTTTTT
J: TRBJ2-3; V: TRBV9; D: TRBD2; size: many; CDR3: CASSSASGGADTQYF; DNA: TGTGCCAGCAGCTCGGCTAGCGGGGGTGCAGATACGCAGTATTTT
J: TRBJ2-1; V: TRBV20-1; D: TRBD2; size: .; CDR3: CSASGSGGDNNEQFF; DNA: TGCAGTGCTAGTGGTAGCGGGGGAGATAACAATGAGCAGTTCTTC
J: TRBJ1-1; V: TRBV21-1; D: .; size: few; CDR3: CASSKWRITPNTEAFF; DNA: TGTGCCAGCAGCAAATGGAGGATAACACCGAACACTGAAGCTTTCTTT
J: TRBJ1-1; V: TRBV30; D: TRBD1; size: few; CDR3: CAWRENRGRLMNTEAFF; DNA: TGTGCCTGGAGAGAGAACAGGGGACGCCTCATGAACACTGAAGCTTTCTTT
J: TRBJ2-3; V: TRBV20-1; D: .; size: few; CDR3: CSASVTDTQYF; DNA: TGCAGTGCTAGCGTCACAGATACGCAGTATTTT
J: TRBJ1-4; V: TRBV9; D: .; size: few; CDR3: CASSVGGGANEKLFF; DNA: TGTGCCAGCAGCGTAGGAGGGGGGGCTAATGAAAAACTGTTTTTT
J: TRBJ2-3; V: TRBV7-2; D: .; size: .; CDR3: CASSFVGRTDTQYF; DNA: TGTGCCAGCAGCTTCGTTGGCCGCACAGATACGCAGTATTTT
J: TRBJ2-5; V: TRBV7-2; D: .; size: .; CDR3: CASSPGFQRQDQETQYF; DNA: TGTGCCAGCAGCCCCGGATTCCAACGACAGGACCAAGAGACCCAGTACTTC
J: TRBJ2-1; V: TRBV4-3; D: .; size: .; CDR3: CASSQDRAGREQFF; DNA: TGCGCCAGCAGCCAAGATAGGGCAGGGCGGGAGCAGTTCTTC
J: TRBJ1-1; V: TRBV7-2; D: .; size: few; CDR3: CASSPGAANTEAFF; DNA: TGTGCCAGCAGCCCAGGTGCAGCGAACACTGAAGCTTTCTTT
J: TRBJ2-5; V: TRBV7-2; D: TRBD1; size: .; CDR3: CASSLQQGAPQETQYF; DNA: TGTGCCAGCAGCCTACAACAGGGGGCGCCTCAAGAGACCCAGTACTTC
J: TRBJ2-7; V: TRBV5-1; D: .; size: few; CDR3: CASSSSPRDGYEQYF; DNA: TGCGCCAGCAGCTCATCCCCCCGGGACGGCTACGAGCAGTACTTC
J: TRBJ2-1; V: TRBV7-9; D: .; size: many; CDR3: CASSLDGDNEQFF; DNA: TGTGCCAGCAGCTTGGACGGAGACAATGAGCAGTTCTTC
J: TRBJ1-1; V: TRBV10-3; D: .; size: many; CDR3: CAISESIREGPEAFF; DNA: TGTGCCATCAGTGAGTCGATTCGGGAGGGGCCTGAAGCTTTCTTT
J: TRBJ1-2; V: TRBV4-1; D: TRBD1; size: .; CDR3: CASSQDWPGGPYGYTF; DNA: TGCGCCAGCAGCCAAGATTGGCCAGGGGGCCCTTATGGCTACACCTTC
J: TRBJ1-4; V: TRBV14; D: .; size: .; CDR3: CASSQFRNNEKLFF; DNA: TGTGCCAGCAGCCAATTCAGGAATAATGAAAAACTGTTTTTT
J: TRBJ1-4; V: TRBV6-1; D: .; size: few; CDR3: CASSGRGENEKLFF; DNA: TGTGCCAGCAGTGGAAGGGGTGAAAATGAAAAACTGTTTTTT
J: TRBJ1-3; V: TRBV12-3/TRBV12-4; D: .; size: many; CDR3: CASSHRSSGNTIYF; DNA: TGTGCCAGCAGTCACCGGAGCTCTGGAAACACCATATATTTT
J: TRBJ1-5; V: TRBV5-1; D: TRBD1; size: few; CDR3: CASSWSRDRGFGPQHF; DNA: TGCGCCAGCAGCTGGTCACGGGACAGGGGGTTTGGTCCCCAGCATTTT
J: TRBJ1-4; V: TRBV5-1; D: .; size: few; CDR3: CASSRQSTNEKLFF; DNA: TGCGCCAGCAGCCGACAGAGTACTAATGAAAAACTGTTTTTT
J: TRBJ2-1; V: TRBV5-1; D: .; size: few; CDR3: CASSPAEGGPWNEQFF; DNA: TGCGCCAGCAGCCCGGCTGAGGGGGGACCGTGGAATGAGCAGTTCTTC
J: TRBJ2-2; V: TRBV4-1; D: TRBD2; size: few; CDR3: CASSPYNSGGALTGELFF; DNA: TGCGCCAGCAGCCCATACAATAGCGGGGGGGCCCTCACCGGGGAGCTGTTTTTT
J: TRBJ2-5; V: TRBV27; D: .; size: .; CDR3: CASSERTDGIRETQYF; DNA: TGTGCCAGCAGTGAGAGGACAGATGGAATTAGAGAGACCCAGTACTTC
J: TRBJ1-5; V: TRBV2; D: .; size: few; CDR3: CASRAVSNQPQHF; DNA: TGTGCCAGCAGGGCGGTTAGCAATCAGCCCCAGCATTTT
J: TRBJ2-1; V: TRBV10-3; D: TRBD2; size: .; CDR3: CATRALAGNDQFF; DNA: TGTGCCACCAGAGCACTAGCGGGCAATGACCAGTTCTTC
J: TRBJ1-2; V: TRBV28; D: .; size: many; CDR3: CASSLGRGYGYTF; DNA: TGTGCCAGCAGTTTAGGGAGGGGCTATGGCTACACCTTC
J: TRBJ2-7; V: TRBV4-3; D: TRBD1; size: many; CDR3: CASSSRQGTYEQYF; DNA: TGCGCCAGCAGCTCCCGACAGGGTACCTACGAGCAGTACTTC
J: TRBJ2-7; V: TRBV6-1; D: .; size: .; CDR3: CASSEGEGTSYEQYF; DNA: TGTGCCAGCAGTGAAGGAGAGGGGACCTCCTACGAGCAGTACTTC
J: TRBJ2-1; V: TRBV5-1; D: TRBD2; size: few; CDR3: CASRIAGGVPRQFF; DNA: TGCGCCAGCAGAATAGCGGGGGGGGTCCCGCGGCAGTTCTTC
J: TRBJ2-1; V: TRBV2; D: TRBD2; size: .; CDR3: CASGLASYNEQFF; DNA: TGTGCCAGCGGACTAGCCTCCTACAATGAGCAGTTCTTC
J: TRBJ2-5; V: TRBV20-1; D: .; size: many; CDR3: CSGARTIRETQYF; DNA: TGCAGTGGGGCCCGGACCATTAGGGAGACCCAGTACTTC
J: TRBJ2-4; V: TRBV18; D: .; size: .; CDR3: CASSPLQGKNIQYF; DNA: TGTGCCAGCTCACCACTTCAGGGAAAAAACATTCAGTACTTC
J: TRBJ1-4; V: TRBV5-4; D: TRBD1; size: .; CDR3: CASSLNRDRGTANEKLFF; DNA: TGTGCCAGCAGCTTGAACCGGGACAGGGGGACGGCTAATGAAAAACTGTTTTTT
J: TRBJ1-2; V: TRBV6-1; D: .; size: few; CDR3: CASSDQASNYGYTF; DNA: TGTGCCAGCAGTGACCAGGCTTCTAACTATGGCTACACCTTC
J: TRBJ2-3; V: TRBV12-3/TRBV12-4; D: .; size: .; CDR3: CASSSTGAGGSTDTQYF; DNA: TGTGCCAGCAGTTCCACTGGGGCAGGGGGGAGCACAGATACGCAGTATTTT
J: TRBJ1-2; V: TRBV7-9; D: .; size: .; CDR3: CASSTPLGWANYGYTF; DNA: TGTGCCAGCAGCACCCCCCTAGGGTGGGCTAACTATGGCTACACCTTC
J: TRBJ2-7; V: TRBV4-1; D: .; size: .; CDR3: CASSQTLPSYEQYF; DNA: TGCGCCAGCAGCCAGACCCTCCCATCCTACGAGCAGTACTTC
J: TRBJ2-1; V: TRBV27; D: TRBD2; size: few; CDR3: CASSLLAAGGRNEQFF; DNA: TGTGCCAGCAGTTTATTGGCTGCGGGGGGACGCAATGAGCAGTTCTTC
J: TRBJ2-5; V: TRBV23-1; D: TRBD2; size: .; CDR3: CASPPAGKQETQYF; DNA: TGCGCCAGCCCCCCAGCGGGAAAGCAAGAGACCCAGTACTTC
J: TRBJ2-1; V: TRBV5-1; D: TRBD1; size: .; CDR3: CASSPGTGGLNEQFF; DNA: TGCGCCAGCAGCCCCGGGACAGGGGGTTTGAATGAGCAGTTCTTC
J: TRBJ1-4; V: TRBV6-4; D: TRBD1; size: few; CDR3: CASSRTGGEKLFF; DNA: TGTGCCAGCAGTCGGACAGGGGGTGAAAAACTGTTTTTT
J: TRBJ2-7; V: TRBV5-1; D: .; size: .; CDR3: CASSFGQSYSYEQYF; DNA: TGCGCCAGCAGCTTCGGACAGTCCTACTCCTACGAGCAGTACTTC
J: TRBJ1-1; V: TRBV20-1; D: TRBD1; size: .; CDR3: CSARGAPGQGNRGEAFF; DNA: TGCAGTGCTAGAGGTGCCCCGGGACAGGGTAACAGAGGTGAAGCTTTCTTT